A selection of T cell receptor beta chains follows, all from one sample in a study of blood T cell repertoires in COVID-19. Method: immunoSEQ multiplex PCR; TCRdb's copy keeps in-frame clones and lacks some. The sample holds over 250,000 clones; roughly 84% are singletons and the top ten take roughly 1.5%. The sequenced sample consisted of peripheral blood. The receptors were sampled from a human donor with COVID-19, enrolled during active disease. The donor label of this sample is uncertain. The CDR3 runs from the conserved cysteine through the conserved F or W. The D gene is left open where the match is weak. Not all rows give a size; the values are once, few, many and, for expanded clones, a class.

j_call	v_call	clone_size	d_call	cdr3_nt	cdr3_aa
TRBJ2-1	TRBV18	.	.	TGTGCCAGCTCAATGGACAGCCGAACCTCCTACAATGAGCAGTTCTTC	CASSMDSRTSYNEQFF
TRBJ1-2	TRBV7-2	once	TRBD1	TGTGCCAGCAGCCGACAGGGGGCTGGTGGCTACACCTTC	CASSRQGAGGYTF
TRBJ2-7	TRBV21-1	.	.	TGTGCCAGCAGCAAAGTCCGGGCTAAGCGGGCCAAGGGAGTGCACGAGCAGTACTTC	CASSKVRAKRAKGVHEQYF
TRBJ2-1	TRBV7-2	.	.	TGTGCCAGCAGCTTTTACCTCGCTGGCGGATACGACTACAATGAGCAGTTCTTC	CASSFYLAGGYDYNEQFF
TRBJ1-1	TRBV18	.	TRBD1	TGTGCCAGCTCACCAGATGGGCAGGGGGCTCCTTTCTTT	CASSPDGQGAPFF
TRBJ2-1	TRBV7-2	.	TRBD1	TGTGCCAGCAGCTCCTACAGGGGAGAAAGGAATGAGCAGTTCTTC	CASSSYRGERNEQFF
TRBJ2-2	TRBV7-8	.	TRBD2	TGTGCCAGCAGCCGAGAGCGGGGCGCGGCCGGGGAGCTGTTTTTT	CASSRERGAAGELFF
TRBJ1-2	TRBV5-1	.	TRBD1	TGCGCCAGCAGATTGGGCGACAGGGGAAGAGATGGCTACACCTTC	CASRLGDRGRDGYTF
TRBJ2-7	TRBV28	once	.	TGTGCCAGCAGTTCACCAGGGAGGGGGGTCGAGCAGTACTTC	CASSSPGRGVEQYF
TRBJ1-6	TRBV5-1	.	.	TGCGCCAGCAGCTTGGGGGAGGGACGGTCACCCCTCCACTTT	CASSLGEGRSPLHF
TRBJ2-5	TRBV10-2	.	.	TGCGCCAGCAGTGAGGTGCAGGGCCAAGAGACCCAGTACTTC	CASSEVQGQETQYF
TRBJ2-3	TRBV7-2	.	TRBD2	TGTGCCAGCAGCTTAAATAGCGGGAGTGGAGATACGCAGTATTTT	CASSLNSGSGDTQYF
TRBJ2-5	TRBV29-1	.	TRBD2	TGCAGCGTTTTGGGGGGGAATCAAGAGACCCAGTACTTC	CSVLGGNQETQYF
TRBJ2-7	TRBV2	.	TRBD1	TGTGCCAGCACCGAAACCCGACAGGGGAACGAGCAGTACTTC	CASTETRQGNEQYF
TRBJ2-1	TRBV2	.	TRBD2	TGTGCCAGCAGATCCACGACTAGCGGGAGCTACAATGAGCAGTTCTTC	CASRSTTSGSYNEQFF
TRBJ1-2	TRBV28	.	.	TGTGCCAGCAGCATCGGAGGGGCGATGCTCGGGTATGGCTACACCTTC	CASSIGGAMLGYGYTF
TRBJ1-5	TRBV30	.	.	TGTGCCTGGGCCCCCTCCTTCAGTGATCAGCCCCAGCATTTT	CAWAPSFSDQPQHF
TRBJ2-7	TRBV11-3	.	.	TGTGCCAGCAGCTTAGTTGCTAGCTCCTACGAGCAGTACTTC	CASSLVASSYEQYF
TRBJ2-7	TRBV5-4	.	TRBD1	TGTGCCAGCAGCTTTGGGGACAGGGCCTACGAGCAGTACTTC	CASSFGDRAYEQYF
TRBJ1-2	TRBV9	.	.	TGTGCCAGCAGCGGGACGAGGGTACCCTTCTATGGCTACACCTTC	CASSGTRVPFYGYTF
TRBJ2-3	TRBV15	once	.	TGTGCCACCAGCGGCCCCCGGGACAACACAGATACGCAGTATTTT	CATSGPRDNTDTQYF
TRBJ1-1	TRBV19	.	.	TGTGCCAGTAGTATTTGGAGTGGGTCGACTGAAGCTTTCTTT	CASSIWSGSTEAFF
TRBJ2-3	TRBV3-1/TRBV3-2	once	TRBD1	TGTGCCAGCAGCCAAGGTGACAGGGAAAAGGAGTATTTT	CASSQGDREKEYF
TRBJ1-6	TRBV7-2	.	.	TGTGCCAGCACCCCCCGGGAGCTTAATTCACCCCTCCACTTT	CASTPRELNSPLHF
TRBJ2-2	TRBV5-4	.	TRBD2	TGTGCCAGCAGCTACAACGCCGGGACTAGCGGGAGGGCCTACACCGGGGAGCTGTTTTTT	CASSYNAGTSGRAYTGELFF
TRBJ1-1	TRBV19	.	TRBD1	TGTGCCAGTAGTAAACGAACAGGGGAAGGCGGAGAAGCTTTCTTT	CASSKRTGEGGEAFF
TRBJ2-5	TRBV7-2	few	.	TGTGCCAGCAGCTCCGTTATGATGGGGGCTCGGGAGACCCAGTACTTC	CASSSVMMGARETQYF
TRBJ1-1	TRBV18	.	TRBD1	TGTGCCAGCTCACCCATTCAACAGGGGACTGTGATGAACACTGAAGCTTTCTTT	CASSPIQQGTVMNTEAFF
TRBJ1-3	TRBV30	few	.	TGTGCGTCGGGGGGTGCCTACTCTGGAAACACCATATATTTT	CASGGAYSGNTIYF
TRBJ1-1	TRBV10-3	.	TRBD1	TGTGCCATCAGTGAGTCGGGACAGCCGACCGCCACTGAAGCTTTCTTT	CAISESGQPTATEAFF
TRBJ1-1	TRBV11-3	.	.	TGTGCCAGCAGCTTATCGGAGGGGACTGAAGCTTTCTTT	CASSLSEGTEAFF
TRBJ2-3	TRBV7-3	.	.	TGTGCCAGCAGCCAAACTAGCCAGCTGAGCACAGATACGCAGTATTTT	CASSQTSQLSTDTQYF
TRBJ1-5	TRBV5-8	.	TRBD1	TGTGCCAGCAGCTTTTGGGGACAGGGTGGGAGTCAGCCCCAGCATTTT	CASSFWGQGGSQPQHF
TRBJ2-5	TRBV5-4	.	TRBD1	TGTGCCAGCAGCGGGACCGGGACAGGAAAAGAGACCCAGTACTTC	CASSGTGTGKETQYF
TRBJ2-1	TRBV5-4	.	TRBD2	TGTGCCAGCAGCTTTAGCGGGAGGAGCTCCTACAATGAGCAGTTCTTC	CASSFSGRSSYNEQFF